These 17 T cell receptor beta chains share one sample of origin, sequenced in a study of blood T cell repertoires in COVID-19 (dated by TCRdb to 2018 to 2021). The library was produced with the immunoSEQ multiplex PCR assay. The table was pulled from immuneACCESS by TCRdb, which kept in-frame rearrangements only. Such tables lose some clones; where checked, under half of the loss comes from unresolved V genes, and the rest has no known cause. The sample records approximately 340,000 clones, roughly 90% of which are singletons. Clones ranked in the top ten supply about 0.9% of the sample. Specimen: PBMCs or T cells enriched from blood (not recorded which). These receptor sequences come from a woman in her thirties or forties who had been exposed to COVID-19.

J is TRBJ2-7 and V is TRBV6-2 or TRBV6-3; 12 bases match TRBD1. This CDR3 is 15 amino acids long. Trimming at V came to 5 bases and at J to 3 bases, leaving 5 bases not matched to a gene. The germline V gene has CDR1 MNHEY and CDR2 SVGEGT. CDR3 sequence (DNA): TGTGCCAGCAGTGACGGGACAGGGGGCGGCTACGAGCAGTACTTC. Protein product: CASSDGTGGGYEQYF.

This clone was seen a single time. The chain carries TRBV21-1 and TRBJ1-2; the table gives TRBD1 as D, unverified against the DNA. TRBV21-1 is flagged as a pseudogene. The CDR3 length is 15 residues. As DNA, the CDR3 is TGTGCCAGCAGCCGGTACCGGGACAGGGGCTATGGCTACACCTTC. Amino acids: CASSRYRDRGYGYTF.

The count of this clone is one. The chain uses TRBV6-5 and TRBJ1-2; D remains unclear. V gave up 11 bases and J gave up 1 base, with 11 bases separating them. The CDR3 length is 12 residues. The germline CDR1 and CDR2 sequences are MNHEY and SVGAGI. The CDR3 here is CASGDLNYGYTF. In nucleotides, the CDR3 is TGTGCCTCCGGGGATCTTAACTATGGCTACACCTTC.

This clone was seen once. J is TRBJ1-4 and V is TRBV18, with 7 bases identical to TRBD1. The junction had 5 bases not matched to a gene; V was cut back by 8 bases and J by 5 bases. The CDR3 contains 13 residues. CDR1 is KGHSH, CDR2 LQKENI, per germline. CDR3 DNA: TGTGCCAGCGGCGGACAGGAAAATGAAAAACTGTTTTTT. Its protein product is CASGGQENEKLFF.

In nucleotides, the CDR3 is TGCGCCAGCAGCTGGGGACAGGACTCCTACTACGAGCAGTACTTC. It is translated as CASSWGQDSYYEQYF. The chain joins TRBV5-1 to TRBJ2-7, with TRBD1 matching 8 bases. Trimming cost V 3 bases and J 3 bases; bases outside gene matches: 8. The germline V gene encodes CDR1 SGHRS and CDR2 YFSETQ. The length of the CDR3 is 15 residues. Filled out from reference TRBV5-1 and TRBJ2-7, the complete variable domain reads KAGVTQTPRYLIKTRGQQVTLSCSPISGHRSVSWYQQTPGQGLQFLFEYFSETQRNKGNFPGRFSGRQFSNSRSEMNVSTLELGDSALYLCASSWGQDSYYEQYFGPGTRLTVT.

The CDR3 DNA follows: TGTGCCAGCAGCGTAGGTGACAGACAGACGAACACTGAAGCTTTCTTT. Its protein product is CASSVGDRQTNTEAFF. V gene TRBV9 combines with J gene TRBJ1-1; weak D call: TRBD1 (5 bases). Trimming took 0 bases from V and 1 from J, leaving 13 bases between them. This CDR3 has 16 residues. CDR1 and CDR2 (germline): SGDLS, YYNGEE.

In its sample, this clone was seen once. The chain couples TRBV11-3 to TRBJ2-7, with 7 bases matching TRBD1. CDR1 is SGHNT and CDR2 is YENEEA in the germline V gene. The CDR3 is 14 amino acids. J gave up 3 bases and V 1 base, and 3 bases lay outside the gene matches. CDR3 amino acids: CASSLGTGIYEQYF. The DNA for the CDR3 is TGTGCCAGCAGCTTAGGGACAGGCATCTACGAGCAGTACTTC.

The chain recombines TRBV6-4 with TRBJ2-7, with 7 bases aligning to TRBD2. V was clipped by 3 bases and J by 2 bases; unmatched bases: 7. The CDR3 runs 15 residues. Germline V gene lookup returns CDR1 MRHNA and CDR2 SNTAGT. The CDR3 sequence is CASSEKAGHTYEQYF. The CDR3 coding sequence is TGTGCCAGCAGTGAAAAAGCGGGGCACACCTACGAGCAGTACTTC.

J is TRBJ2-2 and V is TRBV19; 7 nucleotides agree with TRBD1. The CDR3 contains 16 residues. Trimming removed 4 bases from V and 1 base from J; junction bases left unmatched: 6. Germline V lookup: CDR1 LNHDA, CDR2 SQIVND (reference sequence). The CDR3 nucleotides are TGTGCCAGTAGTACATACAGGGGCCTGAACACCGGGGAGCTGTTTTTT. Its protein product is CASSTYRGLNTGELFF.

CDR3 amino acids: CASSYGTGIFTGELFF. The CDR3 DNA follows: TGTGCCAGCAGTTACGGGACAGGGATATTCACCGGGGAGCTGTTTTTT. The genes are TRBV6-5 and TRBJ2-2; 9 nucleotides match TRBD1. Germline lookup yields CDR1 MNHEY and CDR2 SVGAGI. V dropped 2 bases and J dropped 4; count of bases not matched to a gene: 5. This CDR3 has 16 amino acids.

V usage is TRBV15 and J usage is TRBJ1-2; TRBD1 matches at 9 bases. CDR1 is LNHNV, CDR2 YYDKDF, per germline (reference sequence). Losses at the gene ends were 4 bases for V and 4 bases for J; bases not matched to a gene: 16. This CDR3 region has 18 residues. CDR3 nucleotide sequence: TGTGCCACCAGCACTAACCCGGGACAGGGCATCACTTTCTATGGCTACACCTTC. Translating it yields CATSTNPGQGITFYGYTF.

The J gene is TRBJ1-1, the V gene TRBV2; D unclear. CDR1 is SNHLY, CDR2 FYNNEI, per germline. The germline V and J ends were trimmed by 8 bases and 5 bases, with 18 bases remaining between them. The CDR3 is made up of 14 amino acids. The DNA for the CDR3 is TGTGCCAGCCGCCGCGGGCCCCCTGGGACTGAAGCTTTCTTT. It specifies CASRRGPPGTEAFF.

The chain uses TRBV3-1 (or the pseudogene TRBV3-2) and TRBJ1-4; 11 bases are a match to TRBD1. The CDR3 runs to 19 residues. V lost 1 base, J lost 5 bases, and 12 bases stayed unmatched. In germline, CDR1 is LGHDT, CDR2 YNNKEL (reference sequence). The CDR3, as DNA: TGTGCCAGCAGCCAAGGCGGACAGGGGGCGCTTTATGAAAATGAAAAACTGTTTTTT. Its translation: CASSQGGQGALYENEKLFF.

The rearrangement links TRBV7-2 to TRBJ2-5, with D tentatively TRBD2 (5 bases). The CDR3 sequence is 15 residues long. Deletions cut 5 bases from V and 1 base from J, with 14 bases between. Germline V gene lookup returns CDR1 SGHTA and CDR2 FQGNSA. CDR3 in amino acids: CASSPNWRVQETQYF. The CDR3 DNA reads as TGTGCCAGCAGCCCTAATTGGCGGGTCCAAGAGACCCAGTACTTC. The variable domain in full, with the rest retrieved from reference TRBV7-2 and TRBJ2-5, is GAGVSQSPSNKVTEKGKDVELRCDPISGHTALYWYRQSLGQGLEFLIYFQGNSAPDKSGLPSDRFSAERTGGSVSTLTIQRTQQEDSAVYLCASSPNWRVQETQYFGPGTRLLVL.

The genes are TRBV2 and TRBJ1-4; D not resolved. The V gene's germline CDR1 is SNHLY and CDR2 FYNNEI. V was clipped by 4 bases and J by 2 bases, with 11 bases between them. There are 15 residues in the CDR3. CDR3 residues: CASSAVGGTNEKLFF. As DNA, the CDR3 is TGTGCCAGCAGTGCAGTTGGAGGGACTAATGAAAAACTGTTTTTT.

The chain employs TRBV5-1 and TRBJ1-6, with D maybe TRBD1 (6 bases). Trimming removed 6 bases at V and 8 bases at J, with 18 bases between. Germline V gives CDR1 SGHRS, CDR2 YFSETQ. The CDR3 has 15 amino acids. CDR3 sequence (DNA): TGCGCCAGCACCCCGAGCGGGGGGCGCGATTCACCCCTCCACTTT. Residues: CASTPSGGRDSPLHF.

This chain links TRBV5-1 with TRBJ2-3, with 7 bases identical to TRBD2. CDR1 is SGHRS, CDR2 YFSETQ, per germline. The CDR3 is 16 residues long. The V segment lost 3 bases and the J segment 3 bases; nucleotides outside the gene matches: 10. The CDR3: CASSSGLTLGTDTQYF. The CDR3 DNA reads as TGCGCCAGCAGCTCGGGACTAACCCTCGGTACAGATACGCAGTATTTT.